This T cell receptor (beta chain) was documented in a study of cytomegalovirus exposure and HLA in healthy donors (dated 2017 in TCRdb). As for the study more broadly: A later analysis indicated that the 130 or so validation repertoires were generated on the platform also employed for the 670 or so repertoires of the first cohort. The study aimed to test whether cataloging public T cell receptors could reveal signatures of past pathogen exposure. A separate validation cohort of approximately 120 different subjects was used in addition to the 666-subject first cohort. To predict cytomegalovirus infection status, the study brought together high-throughput TCR immunosequencing, statistical association of individual TCRs with disease status, and machine learning.

The CDR3 holds 14 amino acids from the cysteine to the phenylalanine. CDR3 DNA only is kept here, 42 bases in frame from base 1. The germline V gene gives CDR1 as SGHVS and CDR2 as FQNEAQ. Trimming takes 5 bases from V and 0 bases from J, and the germline ends sit 8 bases apart. The library was produced with the immunoSEQ multiplex PCR assay. Per the authors' processing: A statistical classification framework was built for diagnosing cytomegalovirus status from the catalog of TCR beta chain sequences. The clones in this table, taken by TCRdb from immuneACCESS, are in-frame only. Not every clone is retained; where verified, under half of the shortfall comes from an unresolved V gene, and the cause of the rest is unknown. Clone size and the V and J calls come from that table; the DNA yielded D and trimming. For this sample the table gives 150,000 to 200,000 clones, of which about 84% were detected only once. The ten largest clones add up to around 1.6% of the sample.

General conclusions and limits of the study: A later analysis lacked HLA typing for the validation cohort, so it scored co-occurrence in that cohort across all 120 repertoires. In the study, approximately 150 TCR beta chains were listed as associated with cytomegalovirus. In both the original and validation cohorts, the classifier was reported to diagnose cytomegalovirus status with high specificity and sensitivity. Most TCR sequences were seen in very few donors, while some public TCRs were found in many individuals. In vitro tests confirmed that a few of the cytomegalovirus-associated TCR beta chains recognize cytomegalovirus antigens. Of the cluster scores, 90% to 95% were above 0 in a later analysis, which found that TCRs clustered in the first cohort also tended to co-occur in the 95 to 150 validation repertoires. The authors suggested that the approach could potentially be extended to other disease states and immunological phenotypes.

Comment on this clone: Its cognate antigen has yet to be identified. Base qualities are not at hand, and no much larger clone is one base apart.

The donors belonged to the validation cohort of approximately 130 subjects, which was separate from the roughly 700-subject first cohort. Rearrangement joined TRBV7-8 to TRBJ1-3; a confident D gene designation cannot be given. Sequenced input: PBMCs. This clonotype was obtained from a woman under 30 in good health and CMV-seronegative. The CDR3 region: CASSQSSSGNTIYF. Here is the DNA: TGTGCCAGCAGCCAGTCCTCCTCTGGAAACACCATATATTTT.